Each of the 27 T cell receptor beta chains below was sequenced from the same sample in a study of breast tumors, draining lymph nodes, adjacent tissues. TCRdb ran MiXCR on the multiplex PCR reads and lists one entry per CDR3 protein. This table has under 110,000 distinct CDR3 sequences, about 30% appearing once. Samples came from axillary lymph nodes draining the breast cancer. Specimen: axillary lymph node tissue. These receptors were obtained from a female donor with breast cancer. Some clones in this sample may be carry-over from other donors' samples.

This clonotype was detected only once. V is TRBV10-3 and J is TRBJ2-7, with D tentatively TRBD2 (5 bases). V gave up 3 bases and J gave up 9 bases, with 21 bases separating them. The CDR3 contains 15 residues. Per the germline V gene, CDR1 is ENHRY and CDR2 is SYGVKD. CDR3: CAISEVRAGAFGQYF. The CDR3, as DNA: TGTGCCATCAGTGAAGTAAGGGCGGGTGCCTTCGGGCAGTACTTC.

This clonotype has at least ten counts. The chain links TRBV6-2 or TRBV6-3 to TRBJ1-6; TRBD1 is a possible D gene (5 bases). Deletions cut 4 bases from V and 6 bases from J, with 13 bases between. This CDR3 contains 15 residues. Germline assignment: CDR1 MNHEY and CDR2 SVGEGT. The CDR3 DNA reads as TGTGCCAGCAGTTCCGTCGGACATACTAATTCACCCCTCCACTTT. Translating gives CASSSVGHTNSPLHF.

This clonotype was seen many times. This may come from a read error, since a much larger clone is one base off. This sequence joins TRBV20-1 and TRBJ2-1, with a possible D match to TRBD1 (6 bases). The CDR3 runs 11 residues. Germline loops: CDR1 DFQATT, CDR2 SNEGSKA (reference sequence). The DNA for the CDR3 is TGCAGTGCACCACAGGGAACTGAGCAGTCCTTC. It translates to CSAPQGTEQSF.

Concerning this clonotype itself: This CDR3 fails to terminate in the conserved phenylalanine or tryptophan, so it likely reflects a read error. It is unclear where the CDR3 begins or ends on the DNA, so no DNA is shown, and the CDR3 is as TCRdb lists it. The chain uses TRBV7-8 and TRBJ2-5. Per the germline V gene, CDR1 is SGHVS and CDR2 is FQNEAQ. The CDR3 numbers 13 amino acids, ends counted. This chain's CDR3 is CASSLWQQETQAP.

Ten or more counts support this clonotype. J is TRBJ2-1 and V is TRBV5-6, with 7 bases fitting TRBD1. Germline V gives CDR1 SGHDT, CDR2 YYEEEE. The CDR3 covers 17 residues. The V segment lost 0 bases and the J segment 6 bases; nucleotides outside the gene matches: 12. CDR3 sequence: CASSLGSWDRVVNEQFF. The DNA for the CDR3 is TGTGCCAGCAGCTTGGGGTCTTGGGACAGAGTGGTCAATGAGCAGTTCTTC.

This clonotype was seen ten or more times. This clone may be a read error of a much larger clone one base away. The rearrangement joins TRBV6-6 to TRBJ1-4; TRBD1 matches at 7 bases. CDR3 length: 15 residues. V shed 5 bases, J shed 3 bases, and the junction held 6 bases outside the gene matches. Germline loops: CDR1 MNHNY, CDR2 SVGAGI (reference sequence). CDR3 DNA: TGTGCCAGCAGTCACGGGGGACAGTCTAATGAAAAACTGTTTTTT. Translated, it gives CASSHGGQSNEKLFF.

The sample holds many counts of this clonotype. V and J are TRBV5-1 and TRBJ2-7, with 8 bases aligning to TRBD1. Germline CDR1 is SGHRS and CDR2 is YFSETQ. The CDR3 has 16 residues. V gave up 0 bases and J gave up 7 bases; unmatched junction bases: 12. CDR3 nucleotides: TGCGCCAGCAGCTTGGATCCGCGGACAGGGTATATGGAGCAGTACTTC. Its translation: CASSLDPRTGYMEQYF.

This clonotype was counted at least ten times. The V gene is TRBV28, the J gene TRBJ2-6; the D is unclear. Germline V gene lookup returns CDR1 MDHEN and CDR2 SYDVKM. The CDR3 runs 15 residues. V was cut by 6 bases and J by 0 bases, with 9 bases left in between. The CDR3 DNA is TGTGCCAGCAGGATACACCACTCTGGGGCCAACGTCCTGACTTTC. Its protein product is CASRIHHSGANVLTF.

This clonotype was detected ten times or more. The chain combines TRBV4-2 with TRBJ2-2, with 8 bases lining up with TRBD1. The CDR3 runs to 16 residues. V lost 3 bases, J lost 6 bases, and 9 bases stayed unmatched. Germline V gives CDR1 LGHNA, CDR2 YNFKEQ. The chain's CDR3 is CASSHSSGQGPGELFF. In DNA, the CDR3 is TGTGCCAGCAGCCACAGCTCCGGACAGGGACCCGGGGAGCTGTTTTTT.

Many counts were recorded for this clonotype. The chain uses TRBV6-6 and TRBJ1-6; 8 bases line up with TRBD1. The CDR3 has 15 residues. Unmatched junction bases numbered 9, after V lost 4 bases and J lost 10 bases. Looked up from germline, CDR1 is MNHNY and CDR2 is SVGAGI (reference sequence). As DNA, the CDR3 is TGTGCCAGCAGTTTCCCGACAGGGGTTCAATCACCCCTCCACTTT. Translating it yields CASSFPTGVQSPLHF.

This clonotype appeared many times. The chain is built from TRBV5-8 and TRBJ1-2, with a tentative D call TRBD1 (5 bases). In germline, CDR1 is SGHTS, CDR2 YDEGEE. Trimming shortened V by 3 bases and J by 6 bases, and 21 bases separated the two germline ends. The CDR3 is 16 amino acids. DNA for the CDR3: TGTGCCAGCAGCTGGGATGCAGGGAGAGGTATCCATGGCTACACCTTC. Its translation: CASSWDAGRGIHGYTF.

This clonotype was counted at least ten times. V gene TRBV13 combines with J gene TRBJ2-2; D uncertain. Per the germline V gene, CDR1 is PRHDT and CDR2 is FYEKMQ (reference sequence). The CDR3 sequence is 14 residues long. V gave up 4 bases and J gave up 6 bases, with 12 bases separating them. In DNA, the CDR3 is TGTGCCAGCAGCTCTGCCTCACGGGCCGGGGAGCTGTTTTTT. Its protein is CASSSASRAGELFF.

The chain uses TRBV20-1 and TRBJ1-6, with D possibly matching TRBD1 (5 bases). The length of the CDR3 is 15 residues. Trimming removed 5 bases from V and 7 bases from J, with 18 bases in between. Germline CDR1 and CDR2: DFQATT and SNEGSKA (reference sequence). DNA of the CDR3: TGCAGTGCTCCTCCCCCAGGGAAGCGGAATTCACCCCTCCACTTT. This gives the protein CSAPPPGKRNSPLHF.

This clonotype was seen repeatedly, ten times or more. This rearrangement joins TRBV10-3 to TRBJ2-6; maybe TRBD2 (7 bases). The germline CDR1 and CDR2 sequences are ENHRY and SYGVKD. V shed 7 bases and J shed 4 bases, with 17 bases lying between them. The CDR3 runs 16 residues. Here the CDR3 reads CAITQGGARGANVLTF. The CDR3 coding sequence is TGTGCCATCACCCAAGGGGGGGCGCGGGGGGCCAACGTCCTGACTTTC.

This clonotype was observed at least ten times. The chain is built from TRBV7-3 and TRBJ2-3; D is tentatively TRBD1 or TRBD2 (5 bases each). The V end lost 1 base, the J end lost 0 bases, and 8 bases lay between the germline ends. Germline loops: CDR1 SGHTA, CDR2 FQGTGA. This CDR3 is built from 15 residues. The CDR3, as DNA: TGTGCCAGCAGCTTAAGAGGGGTTAGCACAGATACGCAGTATTTT. Its translation is CASSLRGVSTDTQYF. Variable domain in full (rest from reference TRBV7-3 and TRBJ2-3): GAGVSQTPSNKVTEKGKYVELRCDPISGHTALYWYRQSLGQGPEFLIYFQGTGAADDSGLPNDRFFAVRPEGSVSTLKIQRTERGDSAVYLCASSLRGVSTDTQYFGPGTRLTVL.

Of note for this clonotype: A much larger clone sits a single nucleotide away, making a read error possible. CDR3 coding DNA: TGTGCCAGCAGCCGACCCGAGGGGGGCGCTAACATTCAGCACTTC. Its translation: CASSRPEGGANIQHF. V gene TRBV7-2 combines with J gene TRBJ2-4, with D tentatively TRBD1 or TRBD2 (6 bases each). Germline CDR1 reads SGHTA; CDR2 reads FQGNSA. This CDR3 spans 15 amino acids. The variable domain in full, completed from reference TRBV7-2 and TRBJ2-4, reads GAGVSQSPSNKVTEKGKDVELRCDPISGHTALYWYRQSLGQGLEFLIYFQGNSAPDKSGLPSDRFSAERTGGSVSTLTIQRTQQEDSAVYLCASSRPEGGANIQHFGAGTRLSVL.

The rearrangement joins TRBV4-1 to TRBJ1-1; D gene unclear. The V end was cut by 0 bases, the J end by 2 bases, with 10 bases between. The CDR3 contains 15 residues. The germline V gene encodes CDR1 MGHRA and CDR2 YSYEKL. The CDR3 spells CASSQEGGANTEAFF. For the CDR3, the DNA is TGCGCCAGCAGCCAAGAGGGTGGAGCAAACACTGAAGCTTTCTTT.

In this sample, this clonotype turned up many times. The genes are TRBV11-2 and TRBJ2-1; either TRBD1 or TRBD2 may supply D (5 bases each). CDR1 is SGHAT and CDR2 is FQNNGV in the germline V gene. The V gene lost 5 bases and the J gene lost 0 bases, with 14 bases spanning the gap. CDR3 length equals 16 residues. The DNA of the CDR3 is TGTGCCAGCAGCCTCCGGGGCGACAACTCCTACAATGAGCAGTTCTTC. Translated, it gives CASSLRGDNSYNEQFF.

The chain combines TRBV29-1 with TRBJ1-1; D is uncertain. There are 8 residues in the CDR3. Deletions cut 7 bases from V and 10 bases from J, with 7 bases between. CDR1 and CDR2 (germline): SQVTM, ANQGSEA. Here the CDR3 reads CSGMGAFF. The CDR3 nucleotides are TGCAGCGGGATGGGAGCTTTCTTT.

About this clonotype itself: This may be a read error, as it is one base from a much larger clone. The V call is TRBV6-5, the J call TRBJ2-7; the match to TRBD1 covers 7 bases. CDR1 and CDR2 from the germline V gene are MNHEY and SVGAGI. V shed 2 bases, J shed 6 bases, and the junction held 7 bases outside the gene matches. CDR3 length: 14 amino acids. The CDR3 loop is CASSYPGQAREQYF. CDR3 DNA sequence: TGTGCCAGCAGTTACCCAGGACAGGCCCGCGAGCAGTACTTC.

The rearrangement uses TRBV12-3 or TRBV12-4 and TRBJ2-7; the match to TRBD1 covers 10 bases. The V gene end was trimmed by 4 bases and the J gene end by 2 bases; junction bases not matched to a gene: 5. The CDR3 is made up of 15 amino acids. As DNA, the CDR3 is TGTGCCAGCAGTTGCCAGGGACAGGGGACCTACGAGCAGTACTTC. Its translation: CASSCQGQGTYEQYF.

Ten or more counts support this clonotype. The chain combines TRBV4-2 with TRBJ2-7, with D hard to call. Trimming removed 0 bases at V and 0 bases at J, with 3 bases between. Germline loops: CDR1 LGHNA, CDR2 YNFKEQ. The CDR3 extends over 13 amino acids. CDR3 protein: CASSQERSYEQYF. In DNA form, the CDR3 reads TGTGCCAGCAGCCAAGAGCGCTCCTACGAGCAGTACTTC.

Ten or more counts support this clonotype. This chain connects TRBV28 to TRBJ1-2, with no clear D. Germline CDR1 is MDHEN and CDR2 is SYDVKM. V was cut by 6 bases and J by 8 bases, with 10 bases left in between. The CDR3 has 11 amino acids. In DNA form, the CDR3 reads TGTGCCAGCAGGCGTAGTTGGGGCTACACCTTC. Its translation: CASRRSWGYTF.

This clonotype appeared many times. The chain employs TRBV6-2 or TRBV6-3 and TRBJ2-3; TRBD1 or TRBD2 may be the D gene (5 bases each). Deletions cut 7 bases from V and 2 bases from J, with 13 bases between. Germline loops: CDR1 MNHEY, CDR2 SVGEGT. The CDR3 covers 14 residues. DNA of the CDR3: TGTGCCAGCAAGCACCGGGGCCACACAGATACGCAGTATTTT. Translation: CASKHRGHTDTQYF.

In the case of this clonotype: The germline gene is not matched at one end of the junction; a read error may be the cause. The chain has TRBV11-2 and TRBJ1-3; TRBD1 aligns across 7 bases. The CDR3 totals 12 residues. Germline-derived CDR1 and CDR2 are SGHAT and FQNNGV. CDR3 DNA: TGTGCCAGCAGCTTAGGAACAGGGGTGACCAGGTTT. It translates to CASSLGTGVTRF.

This clonotype appeared many times. The J gene is TRBJ1-4, the V gene TRBV6-6; 12 positions match TRBD1. CDR1 and CDR2 from the germline V gene are MNHNY and SVGAGI (reference sequence). The CDR3 extends over 16 amino acids. V was pared by 8 bases and J by 7 bases, with 11 bases of the junction left unmatched. CDR3 sequence (DNA): TGTGCCAGCCTCCGGGACAGGGGGCGATTGACTGAAAAACTGTTTTTT. The encoded protein is CASLRDRGRLTEKLFF.

The sample holds one count of this clonotype. J is TRBJ1-4 and V is TRBV20-1; D remains ambiguous. The ends were cut back, 1 base at V and 2 bases at J, with 5 bases in the middle. Germline V gene data show CDR1 as DFQATT and CDR2 as SNEGSKA (reference sequence). The CDR3 length is 13 residues. The CDR3 DNA is TGCAGTGCTAGAGGTGGTACTAATGAAAAACTGTTTTTT. It translates to CSARGGTNEKLFF.